A selection of T cell receptor beta chains follows, all from one sample in a study of blood T cells in healthy people across ages. TCRdb fed the 5' RACE reads into MiXCR, producing one record per CDR3 protein. The sample holds roughly 2 million distinct CDR3 sequences, approximately 50% seen once. Specimen: blood. The receptors stem from a woman aged 40 to 55 in good health. Each CDR3 is given with its conserved first and last residue. A D gene is named only where the DNA matches it firmly. Size is omitted from some rows. Given values are once, few, many or a class for expanded clones.

clone size	D gene	J gene	V gene	CDR3 DNA	CDR3 protein
NA	NA	TRBJ2-7	TRBV5-5	TGTGCCAGCAGCCCCCCGGGGGGCCCGCGGTACGAGCAGTACTTC	CASSPPGGPRYEQYF
NA	NA	TRBJ2-5	TRBV29-1	TGCAGCGTCACCCCCCGCAGGGGAGTTGAGGAGACCCAGTACTTC	CSVTPRRGVEETQYF
NA	TRBD2	TRBJ2-1	TRBV7-6	TGTGCCAGCAGCTTCATGCTAGCGGACTACAATGAGCAGTTCTTC	CASSFMLADYNEQFF
few	TRBD2	TRBJ2-1	TRBV7-2	TGTGCCAGCAGCTTAAGACTAGCGGGGGGGCAATTTAGCGATGAGCAGTTCTTC	CASSLRLAGGQFSDEQFF
few	TRBD1	TRBJ2-5	TRBV10-3	TGTGCCGCCGGACAGGGGCAAGAGACCCAGTACTTC	CAAGQGQETQYF
few	NA	TRBJ2-5	TRBV3-1	TGTGCCAGCAGCCAACTGGGAAAAGAGACCCAGTACTTC	CASSQLGKETQYF
NA	TRBD2	TRBJ2-7	TRBV3-1	TGTGCCAGCAGCGACGGACTAGCGGTAGCCTACGAGCAGTACTTC	CASSDGLAVAYEQYF
once	TRBD1	TRBJ1-6	TRBV5-6	TGTGCCAGCAGCTTTTACGACAGGGCTTCACCCCTCCACTTT	CASSFYDRASPLHF
NA	NA	TRBJ2-7	TRBV20-1	TGCAGTGCTAGGACAGGAACAGACTACGAGCAGTACTTC	CSARTGTDYEQYF
NA	NA	TRBJ1-5	TRBV6-1	TGTGCCAGCAGCGCTTGGGGGGGGCTACCCCCAAATCAGCCCCAGCATTTT	CASSAWGGLPPNQPQHF
few	NA	TRBJ2-3	TRBV20-1	TGCAGTGCTAGCTTTGCCTTTGGAGGCACAGATACGCAGTATTTT	CSASFAFGGTDTQYF
NA	TRBD1	TRBJ2-1	TRBV7-9	TGTGCCAGCAGCCCCCCTGGACAGGGGCAGTACAATGAGCAGTTCTTC	CASSPPGQGQYNEQFF
once	TRBD1	TRBJ2-7	TRBV10-3	TGTGCCATCAGTGGGGGACAGGGGGGAGCCTACGAGCAGTACTTC	CAISGGQGGAYEQYF
few	NA	TRBJ2-5	TRBV20-1	TGCAGTGCTAGTGGGGGGGCGGGCGGTGACCAAGAGACCCAGTACTTC	CSASGGAGGDQETQYF
NA	NA	TRBJ1-1	TRBV5-1	TGCGCCAGCAGCTCCACTCCCACATATAACACTGAAGCTTTCTTT	CASSSTPTYNTEAFF
NA	TRBD2	TRBJ2-3	TRBV4-3	TGCGCCAGCGGTCTAGCGGGGGTGGGTACGCAGTATTTT	CASGLAGVGTQYF